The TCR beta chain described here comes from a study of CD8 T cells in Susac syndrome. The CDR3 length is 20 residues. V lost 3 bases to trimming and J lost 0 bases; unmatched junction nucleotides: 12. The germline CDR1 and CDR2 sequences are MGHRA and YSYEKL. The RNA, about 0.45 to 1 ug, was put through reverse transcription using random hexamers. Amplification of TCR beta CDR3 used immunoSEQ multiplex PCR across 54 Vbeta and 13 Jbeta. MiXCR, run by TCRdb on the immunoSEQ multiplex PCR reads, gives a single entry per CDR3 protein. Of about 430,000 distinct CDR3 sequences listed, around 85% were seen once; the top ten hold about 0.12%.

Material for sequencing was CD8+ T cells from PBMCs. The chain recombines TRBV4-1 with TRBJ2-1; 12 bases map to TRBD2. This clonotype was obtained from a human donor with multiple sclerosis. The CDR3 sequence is CASSHLTLAGGLSSYNEQFF. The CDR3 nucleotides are TGCGCCAGCAGCCACCTAACACTAGCGGGGGGTCTGAGCTCCTACAATGAGCAGTTCTTC.